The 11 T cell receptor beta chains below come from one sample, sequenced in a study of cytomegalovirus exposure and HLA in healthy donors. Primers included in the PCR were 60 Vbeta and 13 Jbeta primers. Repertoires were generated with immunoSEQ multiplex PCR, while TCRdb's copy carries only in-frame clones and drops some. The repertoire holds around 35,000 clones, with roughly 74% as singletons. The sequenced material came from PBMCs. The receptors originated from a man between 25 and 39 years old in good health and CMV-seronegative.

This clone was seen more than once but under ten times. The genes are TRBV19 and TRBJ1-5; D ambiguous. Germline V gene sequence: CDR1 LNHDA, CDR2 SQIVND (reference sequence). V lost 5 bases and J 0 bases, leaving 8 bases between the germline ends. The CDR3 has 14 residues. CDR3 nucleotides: TGTGCCAGTAGTGAACAGTATAGCAATCAGCCCCAGCATTTT. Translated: CASSEQYSNQPQHF.

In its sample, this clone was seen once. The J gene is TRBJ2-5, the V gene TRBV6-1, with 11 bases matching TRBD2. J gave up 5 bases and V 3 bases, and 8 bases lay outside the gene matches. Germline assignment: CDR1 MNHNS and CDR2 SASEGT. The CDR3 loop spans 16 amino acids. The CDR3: CASSDTSSGRLETQYF. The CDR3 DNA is TGTGCCAGCAGTGACACGTCTAGCGGGAGGTTGGAGACCCAGTACTTC.

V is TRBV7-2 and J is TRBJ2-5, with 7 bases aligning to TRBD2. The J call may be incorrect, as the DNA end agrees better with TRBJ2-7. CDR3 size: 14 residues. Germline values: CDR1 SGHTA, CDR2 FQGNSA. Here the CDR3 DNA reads TGTGCCAGCAGCTTTCTAGCGGCATCCTACGAGCAGTACTTC. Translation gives CASSFLAASYEQYF.

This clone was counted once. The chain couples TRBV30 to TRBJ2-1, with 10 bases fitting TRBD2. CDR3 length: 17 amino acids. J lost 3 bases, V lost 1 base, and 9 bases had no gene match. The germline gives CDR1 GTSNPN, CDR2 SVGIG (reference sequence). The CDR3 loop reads CAWSDPQGLAIYNEQFF. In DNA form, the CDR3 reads TGTGCCTGGAGTGACCCCCAGGGACTAGCGATCTACAATGAGCAGTTCTTC.

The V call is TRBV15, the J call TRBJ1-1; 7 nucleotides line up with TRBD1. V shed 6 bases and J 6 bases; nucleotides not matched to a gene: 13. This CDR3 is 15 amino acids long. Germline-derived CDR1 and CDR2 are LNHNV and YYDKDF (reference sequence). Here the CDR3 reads CATREPGQVIAEAFF. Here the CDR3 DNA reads TGTGCCACCAGGGAGCCCGGACAGGTGATCGCTGAAGCTTTCTTT.

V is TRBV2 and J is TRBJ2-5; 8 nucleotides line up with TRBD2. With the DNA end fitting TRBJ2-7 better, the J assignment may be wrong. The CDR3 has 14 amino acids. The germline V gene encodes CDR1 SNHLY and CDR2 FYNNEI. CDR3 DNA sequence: TGTGCCAGCAGGGAAACGGGAGGGTCCTACGAGCAGTACTTC. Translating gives CASRETGGSYEQYF.

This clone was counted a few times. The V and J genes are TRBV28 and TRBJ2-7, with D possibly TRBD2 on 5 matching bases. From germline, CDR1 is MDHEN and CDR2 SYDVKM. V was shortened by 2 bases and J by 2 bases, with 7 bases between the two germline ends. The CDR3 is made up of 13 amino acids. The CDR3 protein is CASSLGEPYEQYF. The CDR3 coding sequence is TGTGCCAGCAGTTTAGGGGAGCCCTACGAGCAGTACTTC.

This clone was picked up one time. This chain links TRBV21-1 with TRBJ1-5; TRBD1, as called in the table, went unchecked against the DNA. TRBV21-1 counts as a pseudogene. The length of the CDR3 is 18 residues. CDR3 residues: CASIMTGTGWPCNQPQHF. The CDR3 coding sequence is TGTGCCAGCATAATGACAGGGACCGGTTGGCCTTGCAATCAGCCCCAGCATTTT.

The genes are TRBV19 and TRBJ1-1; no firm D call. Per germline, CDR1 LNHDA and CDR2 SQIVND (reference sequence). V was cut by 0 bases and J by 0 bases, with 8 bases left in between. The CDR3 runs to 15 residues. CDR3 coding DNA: TGTGCCAGTAGTATAGAACCGGTAATGAACACTGAAGCTTTCTTT. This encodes CASSIEPVMNTEAFF.

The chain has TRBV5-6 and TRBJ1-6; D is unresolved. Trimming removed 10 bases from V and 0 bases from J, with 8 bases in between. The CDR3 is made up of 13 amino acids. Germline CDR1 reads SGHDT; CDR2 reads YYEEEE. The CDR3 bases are TGTGCCTCGCGGAGCTCCTATAATTCACCCCTCCACTTT. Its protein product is CASRSSYNSPLHF.

CDR3 DNA: TGTGCCAGCAGCACCGACAGGGGAGGGAATGGCTACACCTTC. It yields the protein CASSTDRGGNGYTF. The J gene is TRBJ1-2, the V gene TRBV21-1; the table's D call TRBD1 went unverified against the DNA. TRBV21-1 is listed as a pseudogene. This CDR3 region has 14 residues.